This T cell receptor beta chain is from a study of blood T cells in healthy people across ages. Findings and limits, study-wide: Long-lived donors exceeded aged donors in naive CD4+ cells and diversity. CMV status of donors was unknown, possibly confounding expanded clonotype changes. Roughly linear declines in TCR beta diversity per million T cells occurred with age.

In the case of this clonotype: What it recognizes is unknown.

The CDR3 covers 15 residues. CDR1 LGHDT and CDR2 YNNKEL come from the germline V gene (reference sequence). With 6 bases removed from V and 2 bases from J, the gap between germline ends came to 14 bases. A sample-barcoded 5' primer and a J-beta primer mix were used in a second PCR of roughly 6 to 11 cycles. Each cDNA molecule was tagged by a template-switch adaptor that had 12 random nucleotides. From the 5' RACE reads, TCRdb called clonotypes with MiXCR, one entry per CDR3 protein. The sample has about 1,000,000 distinct CDR3 sequences, more than 40% seen once; the top ten hold over 15%. This chain joins TRBV3-1 and TRBJ1-3, with D hard to call. Source material: blood. The sequence was obtained from a woman aged 60 to 75 in good health. The CDR3 sequence: CASSPEEGPGNTIYF. The CDR3 coding sequence is TGTGCCAGCAGTCCCGAGGAAGGGCCTGGAAACACCATATATTTT.